The 2 T cell receptor beta chains listed next were all sequenced from one sample in a study of Tregs in tolerant kidney transplant recipients. Mixed chimerism was transient after nonmyeloablative marrow transplants from related graft donors. Method: immunoSEQ multiplex PCR; TCRdb's copy keeps in-frame clones and lacks some. The sample is made up of about 23,000 clones, and the top ten hold roughly 3.7% of it. This specimen consisted of CD4+ T cells from blood (PBMCs), obtained 6 months after the transplant. These receptors were taken from a human patient who received a combined kidney and bone marrow transplant. Among the T cells, some may be from the graft donor.

Partial CDR3 DNA: TGTGCCTGGAGCGCAGGGTTGAGCAATCAGCCC. The encoded protein is CAWSAGLSNQP. In full, the CDR3 reads CAWSAGLSNQPQHF. The chain couples TRBV30 to TRBJ1-5; a possible D gene is TRBD1 (5 bases). The read finishes 3 residues shy of the CDR3 end, and the germline J gene is used to complete it. Germline loops: CDR1 GTSNPN, CDR2 SVGIG (reference sequence). Trimming stripped 3 bases from V and 1 base from J, with 10 bases between. This CDR3 spans 14 amino acids.

This clone is deemed medium-sized by its frequency. The read terminates 3 residues ahead of where the CDR3 ends, so the germline J gene completes it. V usage is TRBV4-2 and J usage is TRBJ2-7; 9 bases line up with TRBD2. This CDR3 contains 19 residues. V gave up 1 base and J gave up 2 bases; unmatched junction bases: 15. Germline CDR1 reads LGHNA; CDR2 reads YNFKEQ. The CDR3 spells CASSQGQGGSGRNTYEQYF. The CDR3 DNA, read in part, is TGTGCCAGCAGCCAAGGACAGGGAGGAAGCGGGAGGAACACCTACGAG.